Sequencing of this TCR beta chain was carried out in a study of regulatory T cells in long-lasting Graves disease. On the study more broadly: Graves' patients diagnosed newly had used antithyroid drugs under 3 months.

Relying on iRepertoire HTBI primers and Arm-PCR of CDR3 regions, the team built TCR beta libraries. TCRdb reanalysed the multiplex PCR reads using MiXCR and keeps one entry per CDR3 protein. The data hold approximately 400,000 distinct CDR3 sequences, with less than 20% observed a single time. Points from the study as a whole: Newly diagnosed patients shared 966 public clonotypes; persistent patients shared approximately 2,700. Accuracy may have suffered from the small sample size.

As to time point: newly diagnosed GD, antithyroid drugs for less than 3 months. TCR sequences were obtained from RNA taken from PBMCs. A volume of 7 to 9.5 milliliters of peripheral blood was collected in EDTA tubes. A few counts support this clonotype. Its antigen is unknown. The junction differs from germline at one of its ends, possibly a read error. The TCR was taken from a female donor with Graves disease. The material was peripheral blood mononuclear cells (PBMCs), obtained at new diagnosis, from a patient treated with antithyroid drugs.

The CDR3 nucleotides read TGCGCCGGCAGCTTGGTTCGCACCGAGAACACTGAAGCTTTCTTT. It specifies CAGSLVRTENTEAFF. The chain carries TRBV5-1 and TRBJ1-1; D is unresolved. CDR3 length: 15 residues. Germline lookup yields CDR1 SGHRS and CDR2 YFSETQ.